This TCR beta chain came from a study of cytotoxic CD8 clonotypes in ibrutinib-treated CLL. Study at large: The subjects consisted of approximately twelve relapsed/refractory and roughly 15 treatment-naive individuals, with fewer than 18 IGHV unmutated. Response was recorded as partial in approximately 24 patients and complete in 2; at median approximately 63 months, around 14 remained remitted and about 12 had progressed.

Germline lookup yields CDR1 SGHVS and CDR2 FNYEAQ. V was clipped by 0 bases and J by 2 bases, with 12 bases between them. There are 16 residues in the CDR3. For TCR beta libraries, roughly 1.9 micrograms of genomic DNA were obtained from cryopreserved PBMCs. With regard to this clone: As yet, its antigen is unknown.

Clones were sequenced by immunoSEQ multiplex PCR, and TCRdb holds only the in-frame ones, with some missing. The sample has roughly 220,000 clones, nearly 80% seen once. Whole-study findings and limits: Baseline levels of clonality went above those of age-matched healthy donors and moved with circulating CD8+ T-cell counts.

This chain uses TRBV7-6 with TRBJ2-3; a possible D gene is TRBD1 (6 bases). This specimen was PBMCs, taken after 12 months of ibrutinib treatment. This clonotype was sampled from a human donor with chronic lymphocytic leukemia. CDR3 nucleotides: TGTGCCAGCAGCTTAGCGGACAGCATTTACACAGATACGCAGTATTTT. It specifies CASSLADSIYTDTQYF. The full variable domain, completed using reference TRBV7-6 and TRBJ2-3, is GAGVSQSPRYKVTKRGQDVALRCDPISGHVSLYWYRQALGQGPEFLTYFNYEAQQDKSGLPNDRFSAERPEGSISTLTIQRTEQRDSAMYRCASSLADSIYTDTQYFGPGTRLTVL.